The 23 T cell receptor beta chains presented below share a single source sample, sequenced in a study of OX40 agonist ivuxolimab in advanced cancers. Assay used: immunoSEQ multiplex PCR; TCRdb lists only in-frame clones, some missing. Here the sample spans about 66,000 clones, approximately 86% being singletons. The specimen was CD4+ or CD8+ T cells sorted from blood, collected in a trial of the OX40 agonist ivuxolimab. Receptors originate from an adult with an advanced solid tumor such as melanoma, head and neck, liver or kidney cancer.

V gene TRBV5-6 combines with J gene TRBJ2-1; no clear D gene. The length of the CDR3 is 17 residues. The germline V gene has CDR1 SGHDT and CDR2 YYEEEE. V lost 2 bases, J lost 1 base, and 16 bases lay in between. CDR3 protein: CASSFRSTSTSYNEQFF. CDR3 nucleotide sequence: TGTGCCAGCAGCTTTCGGTCCACATCCACGTCCTACAATGAGCAGTTCTTC.

This chain uses TRBV6-5 with TRBJ2-5, with 9 bases matching TRBD1. V lost 5 bases, J lost 5 bases, and 6 bases stayed unmatched. The CDR3 runs to 14 residues. Per germline, CDR1 MNHEY and CDR2 SVGAGI. In DNA, the CDR3 is TGTGCCAGCAGTAGAAACAGGGGGCCCGAGACCCAGTACTTC. Protein product: CASSRNRGPETQYF.

This clone occurred once. This chain joins TRBV27 and TRBJ2-1, with 10 bases that match TRBD2. CDR3 size: 20 residues. The germline CDR1 and CDR2 sequences are MNHEY and SMNVEV (reference sequence). With V trimmed by 6 bases and J by 1 base, 18 bases remained unmatched. CDR3: CASSLGVLAGALASYNEQFF. DNA for the CDR3: TGTGCCAGCAGCCTTGGGGTGCTAGCGGGAGCTTTGGCTTCCTACAATGAGCAGTTCTTC.

The rearrangement uses TRBV7-2 and TRBJ2-1; 14 bases align to TRBD2. V shed 6 bases and J 7 bases; nucleotides not matched to a gene: 8. Looked up from germline, CDR1 is SGHTA and CDR2 is FQGNSA. The CDR3 contains 16 residues. CDR3 sequence reads: CASRRGLAGGGNEQFF. CDR3 bases: TGTGCCAGCAGGCGTGGACTAGCGGGAGGCGGGAATGAGCAGTTCTTC. Complete variable domain (other parts from reference TRBV7-2 and TRBJ2-1): GAGVSQSPSNKVTEKGKDVELRCDPISGHTALYWYRQSLGQGLEFLIYFQGNSAPDKSGLPSDRFSAERTGGSVSTLTIQRTQQEDSAVYLCASRRGLAGGGNEQFFGPGTRLTVL.

The V gene is TRBV7-8, the J gene TRBJ1-4, with D possibly matching TRBD1 (5 bases). The CDR3 totals 15 residues. Germline V lookup: CDR1 SGHVS, CDR2 FQNEAQ. V was pared by 5 bases and J by 5 bases, with 15 bases between. The CDR3 reads CASSSRTGGNEKLFF. The CDR3 nucleotides read TGTGCCAGCAGCAGCAGGACGGGGGGGAATGAAAAACTGTTTTTT.

The chain couples TRBV5-1 to TRBJ2-2; the D gene is possibly TRBD2 (6 bases). The CDR3 covers 16 residues. Germline CDR1 reads SGHRS; CDR2 reads YFSETQ. The V end lost 4 bases, the J end lost 2 bases, and 15 bases lay between the germline ends. The DNA for the CDR3 is TGCGCCAGCAGCCCCGGGGGAGCTTTAAACACCGGGGAGCTGTTTTTT. Translation: CASSPGGALNTGELFF.

This chain uses TRBV4-2 with TRBJ1-2, with D maybe TRBD1 (5 bases). Germline V CDR1 and CDR2: LGHNA, YNFKEQ. The CDR3 runs 17 residues. Deletions cut 1 base from V and 0 bases from J, with 15 bases between. The CDR3 coding sequence is TGTGCCAGCAGCCAAGGGGGCGGGGCCTCTACTAACTATGGCTACACCTTC. Protein product: CASSQGGGASTNYGYTF.

In DNA, the CDR3 is TGTGCCAGCAGCTTACCACCCAACTCAGATACGCAGTATTTT. Translated, it gives CASSLPPNSDTQYF. The chain has TRBV11-2 and TRBJ2-3; D not certain. This CDR3 comprises 14 residues. Trimming took 2 bases from V and 4 from J, leaving 10 bases between them. CDR1 and CDR2 (germline): SGHAT, FQNNGV.

This clone was recorded a few times. J is TRBJ1-2 and V is TRBV14; TRBD1 matches at 7 bases. Germline values: CDR1 SGHDN, CDR2 FVKESK. V was pared by 3 bases and J by 0 bases, with 10 bases of the junction left unmatched. This CDR3 contains 17 residues. DNA for the CDR3: TGTGCCAGCAGCCACAACCGGGACAGAACTTCTAACTATGGCTACACCTTC. Amino acid sequence: CASSHNRDRTSNYGYTF.

This clone has a single count. The rearrangement uses TRBV11-2 and TRBJ2-5; 9 nucleotides match TRBD1. The CDR3 totals 16 residues. CDR1 is SGHAT, CDR2 FQNNGV, per germline. The V segment lost 2 bases and the J segment 5 bases; nucleotides outside the gene matches: 9. In DNA, the CDR3 is TGTGCCAGCAGCTTACATACAGGGGGCTTTCGGGAGACCCAGTACTTC. Protein: CASSLHTGGFRETQYF. Full variable domain (outside the CDR3, taken from reference TRBV11-2 and TRBJ2-5): EAGVAQSPRYKIIEKRQSVAFWCNPISGHATLYWYQQILGQGPKLLIQFQNNGVVDDSQLPKDRFSAERLKGVDSTLKIQPAKLEDSAVYLCASSLHTGGFRETQYFGPGTRLLVL.

Only one count was recorded for this clone. V is TRBV4-1 and J is TRBJ1-1; no clear D gene. Trimming cost V 0 bases and J 4 bases, with 9 bases left between them. The CDR3 is 14 residues long. CDR1 and CDR2 from the germline V gene are MGHRA and YSYEKL. CDR3 loop: CASSQEGRGTEAFF. The CDR3 DNA sequence: TGCGCCAGCAGCCAAGAAGGACGGGGCACTGAAGCTTTCTTT.

The chain recombines TRBV2 with TRBJ2-5; D perhaps matches TRBD1 (6 bases). The CDR3 is 13 amino acids. The germline gives CDR1 SNHLY, CDR2 FYNNEI. With 5 bases removed from V and 2 bases from J, the gap between germline ends came to 9 bases. CDR3 sequence: CASSRTVQETQYF. The CDR3 bases are TGTGCCAGCAGTCGGACAGTTCAAGAGACCCAGTACTTC.

V is TRBV27 and J is TRBJ1-1; 7 nucleotides align to TRBD1. This CDR3 is built from 15 residues. J lost 1 base, V lost 5 bases, and 7 bases had no gene match. Germline V gene lookup returns CDR1 MNHEY and CDR2 SMNVEV (reference sequence). The CDR3 loop is CASSLLRTGNTEAFF. The CDR3 DNA reads as TGTGCCAGCAGTCTTCTCCGGACAGGGAACACTGAAGCTTTCTTT.

This clone was found once. The CDR3 loop is CASRKTGSYEQYF. CDR3 nucleotides: TGTGCCAGCAGAAAAACAGGCTCCTACGAGCAGTACTTC. The V call is TRBV6-6, the J call TRBJ2-7; maybe TRBD1 (5 bases). Trimming shortened V by 6 bases and J by 0 bases, and 9 bases separated the two germline ends. The CDR3 has 13 amino acids. Germline V gene lookup returns CDR1 MNHNY and CDR2 SVGAGI (reference sequence).

This chain links TRBV19 with TRBJ1-5; D remains unclear. Germline CDR1 and CDR2: LNHDA and SQIVND (reference sequence). The CDR3 has 16 amino acids. V gave up 4 bases and J gave up 2 bases, with 15 bases separating them. The CDR3 is CASSTILRVGNQPQHF. The CDR3 nucleotides are TGTGCCAGTAGTACGATCCTGAGGGTTGGCAATCAGCCCCAGCATTTT.

The chain recombines TRBV5-4 with TRBJ2-1, with 10 bases matching TRBD2. Per germline, CDR1 SGHNT and CDR2 YYREEE (reference sequence). The CDR3 has 15 residues. The trim removed 0 bases at V and 9 bases at J, leaving 6 bases unmatched. CDR3 nucleotides: TGTGCCAGCAGCTTGGGTGGACTAGCGGCAAGTGAGCAGTTCTTC. Translated: CASSLGGLAASEQFF.

The gene calls are TRBV7-3 and TRBJ1-1; D is undetermined. In germline, CDR1 is SGHTA, CDR2 FQGTGA. V was clipped by 5 bases and J by 2 bases, with 9 bases between them. The CDR3 consists of 13 residues. CDR3 in DNA: TGTGCCAGCAGCATGACGGTAAACACTGAAGCTTTCTTT. It yields the protein CASSMTVNTEAFF.

The genes are TRBV11-2 and TRBJ2-7, with D perhaps matching TRBD2 (7 bases). CDR3 length: 15 residues. CDR1 is SGHAT, CDR2 FQNNGV, per germline. Deletions cut 5 bases from V and 0 bases from J, with 14 bases between. Written as DNA, the CDR3 is TGTGCCAGCAGCCCCCTGAGGGGGGGCTCCTACGAGCAGTACTTC. Protein sequence: CASSPLRGGSYEQYF.

The genes are TRBV18 and TRBJ1-1, with 8 bases aligning to TRBD1. Trimming cost V 6 bases and J 5 bases; bases outside gene matches: 5. CDR3 length: 13 residues. Germline-derived CDR1 and CDR2 are KGHSH and LQKENI. The CDR3 protein is CASSGQVGTEAFF. The CDR3 DNA is TGTGCCAGCTCGGGACAGGTAGGGACTGAAGCTTTCTTT.

The chain carries TRBV5-1 and TRBJ2-5; perhaps TRBD1 as D (5 bases). The CDR3 extends over 13 amino acids. V lost 6 bases and J lost 5, with 14 bases in between. Looked up from germline, CDR1 is SGHRS and CDR2 is YFSETQ. For the CDR3, the DNA is TGCGCCAGCAAGGTCCAGGGTGGGGAGACCCAGTACTTC. Its translation: CASKVQGGETQYF.

The DNA for the CDR3 is TGTGCCAGCTCGAGCTCAGCGGCTGCTGGGGCCAACGTCCTGACTTTC. Translated, it gives CASSSSAAAGANVLTF. The J gene is TRBJ2-6, the V gene TRBV18; tentatively, D is TRBD2 (5 bases). The CDR3 has 16 residues. The V end was cut by 6 bases, the J end by 2 bases, with 14 bases between. Per germline, CDR1 KGHSH and CDR2 LQKENI.

This clone occurred a few times. J is TRBJ1-1 and V is TRBV7-2, with unresolved D. The CDR3 has 12 residues. Germline V gives CDR1 SGHTA, CDR2 FQGNSA. Trimming cost V 1 base and J 12 bases, with 12 bases left between them. The CDR3 is CASSLGVGGTFF. The CDR3 nucleotides are TGTGCCAGCAGCTTAGGGGTCGGAGGGACTTTCTTT.

The chain combines TRBV19 with TRBJ2-5; 7 positions agree with TRBD1. There are 14 residues in the CDR3. From germline, CDR1 is LNHDA and CDR2 SQIVND (reference sequence). The trim removed 5 bases at V and 5 bases at J, leaving 8 bases unmatched. The CDR3 is CASSETGRRETQYF. The CDR3 nucleotides are TGTGCCAGTAGTGAGACAGGGCGTCGTGAGACCCAGTACTTC. Looking up the rest from reference TRBV19 and TRBJ2-5 gives the full variable domain: DGGITQSPKYLFRKEGQNVTLSCEQNLNHDAMYWYRQDPGQGLRLIYYSQIVNDFQKGDIAEGYSVSREKKESFPLTVTSAQKNPTAFYLCASSETGRRETQYFGPGTRLLVL.